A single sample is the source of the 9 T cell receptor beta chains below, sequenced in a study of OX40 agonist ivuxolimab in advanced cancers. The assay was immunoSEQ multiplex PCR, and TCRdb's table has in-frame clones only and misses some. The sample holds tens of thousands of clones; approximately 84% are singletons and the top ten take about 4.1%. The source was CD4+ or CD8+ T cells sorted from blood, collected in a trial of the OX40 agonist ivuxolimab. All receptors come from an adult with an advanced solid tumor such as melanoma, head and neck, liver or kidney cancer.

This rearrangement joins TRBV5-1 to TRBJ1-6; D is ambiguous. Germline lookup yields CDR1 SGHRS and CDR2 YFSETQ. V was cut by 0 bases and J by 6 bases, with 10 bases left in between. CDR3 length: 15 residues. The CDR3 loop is CASSLEPEGNSPLHF. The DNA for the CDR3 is TGCGCCAGCAGCTTGGAGCCGGAGGGTAATTCACCCCTCCACTTT.

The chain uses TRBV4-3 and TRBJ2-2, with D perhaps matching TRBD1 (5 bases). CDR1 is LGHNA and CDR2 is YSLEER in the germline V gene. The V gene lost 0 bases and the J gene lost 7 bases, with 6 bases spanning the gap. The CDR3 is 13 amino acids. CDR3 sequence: CASSQDRGGELFF. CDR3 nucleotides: TGCGCCAGCAGCCAAGATAGGGGCGGGGAGCTGTTTTTT.

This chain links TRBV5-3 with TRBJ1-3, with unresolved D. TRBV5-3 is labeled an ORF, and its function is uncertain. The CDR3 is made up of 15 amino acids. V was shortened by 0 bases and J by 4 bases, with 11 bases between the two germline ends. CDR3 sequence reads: CARSLGSGRGNTIYF. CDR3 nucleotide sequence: TGTGCCAGAAGCTTGGGATCCGGGAGGGGAAACACCATATATTTT.

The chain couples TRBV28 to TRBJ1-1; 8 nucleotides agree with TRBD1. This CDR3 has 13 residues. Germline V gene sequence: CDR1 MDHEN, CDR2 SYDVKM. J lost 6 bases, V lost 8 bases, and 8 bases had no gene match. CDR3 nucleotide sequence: TGTGCCAGCCGCTCAGGGGGCATCGCTGAAGCTTTCTTT. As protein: CASRSGGIAEAFF.

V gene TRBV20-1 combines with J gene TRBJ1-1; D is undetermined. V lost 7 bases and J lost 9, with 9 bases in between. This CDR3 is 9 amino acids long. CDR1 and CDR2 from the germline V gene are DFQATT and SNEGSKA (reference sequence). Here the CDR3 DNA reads TGCAGTGATGAACGGAAAGCTTTCTTT. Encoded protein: CSDERKAFF.

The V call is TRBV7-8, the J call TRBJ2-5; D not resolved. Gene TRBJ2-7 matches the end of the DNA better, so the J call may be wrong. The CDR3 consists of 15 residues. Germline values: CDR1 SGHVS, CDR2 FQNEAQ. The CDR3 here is CASSLIWAVPYEQYF. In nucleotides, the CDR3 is TGTGCCAGCAGCTTAATATGGGCAGTCCCCTACGAGCAGTACTTC.

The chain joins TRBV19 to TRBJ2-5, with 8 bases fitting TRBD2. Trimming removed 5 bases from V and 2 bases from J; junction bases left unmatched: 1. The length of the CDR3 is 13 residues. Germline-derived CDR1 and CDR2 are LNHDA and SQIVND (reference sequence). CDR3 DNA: TGTGCCAGTAGTGGGACTAGGCAAGAGACCCAGTACTTC. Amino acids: CASSGTRQETQYF.

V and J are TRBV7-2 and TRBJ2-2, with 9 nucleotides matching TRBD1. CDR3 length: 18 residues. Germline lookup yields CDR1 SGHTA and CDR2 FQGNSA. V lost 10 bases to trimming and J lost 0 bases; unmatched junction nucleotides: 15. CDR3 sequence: CATDGTGSISANTGELFF. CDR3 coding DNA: TGTGCCACCGATGGGACAGGGAGTATATCCGCGAACACCGGGGAGCTGTTTTTT.

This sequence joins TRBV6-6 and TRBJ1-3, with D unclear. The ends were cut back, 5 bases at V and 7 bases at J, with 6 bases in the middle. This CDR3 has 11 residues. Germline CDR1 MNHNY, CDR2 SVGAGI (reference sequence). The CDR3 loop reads CASSLGNTIYF. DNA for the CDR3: TGTGCCAGCAGTCTCGGGAACACCATATATTTT.